The T cell receptor (beta chain) under discussion was sequenced for a study of Ad26.COV2.S vaccination and SARS-CoV-2 variants. Study details: Ad26.COV2.S shots went into the muscle once or twice, 56 days apart. Study-level findings and limits: The TCR-based breadth and depth measures might underestimate overall T cell responses.

This clone was detected only once. Its antigen is unidentified. Treatment meaning: approximately 18 received Ad26.COV2.S at low or high dose, single or two shots; about 5 received placebo; per-sample allocation not given. Following the first vaccine or placebo injection, samples were taken on day 63. This CDR3 spans 12 amino acids. Germline CDR1 and CDR2: SNHLY and FYNNEI. Trimming shortened V by 5 bases and J by 4 bases, and 8 bases separated the two germline ends. Clones were sequenced by immunoSEQ multiplex PCR, and TCRdb holds only the in-frame ones, with some missing. The sample lists about 680,000 clones; roughly 90% were seen once.

The clonotype comes from a person between 18 and 59 years old who received the Ad26.COV2.S COVID-19 vaccine or a placebo. The material was peripheral blood, obtained in a trial of Ad26.COV2.S vaccine versus placebo. The V gene is TRBV2, the J gene TRBJ2-5, with D uncertain. The CDR3 region is CASSYTPETQYF. The CDR3 bases are TGTGCCAGCAGTTACACCCCAGAGACCCAGTACTTC.